The clone carrying this T cell receptor (beta chain) was seen a handful of times. Its antigen remains unknown. The donors were in the roughly 130-subject validation cohort, distinct from the approximately 730-subject first cohort. This record comes from a study of cytomegalovirus exposure and HLA in healthy donors. Study-level points and caveats: Usually a TCR sequence was rare, but some public TCRs were found in many donors. The study flagged approximately 180 TCR beta chains as cytomegalovirus-associated. The tendency of first-cohort TCR clusters to co-occur in the roughly 130 validation repertoires was the finding of a later analysis.

Method: immunoSEQ multiplex PCR; TCRdb's copy keeps in-frame clones and lacks some. The repertoire consists of 170,000 or so clones, with roughly 80% occurring once and the leading ten covering approximately 3%. CDR1 is PRHDT, CDR2 FYEKMQ, per germline (reference sequence). There are 15 residues in the CDR3. V lost 0 bases and J lost 5, with 13 bases in between. The V call is TRBV13, the J call TRBJ1-2, with D possibly being TRBD1 (6 bases). This receptor was identified in a young woman in good health and CMV-seropositive. The sequencing input was PBMCs. CDR3 region: CASSLGVGTIYGYTF. CDR3 nucleotides: TGTGCCAGCAGCTTAGGGGTCGGGACAATATATGGCTACACCTTC.